Following are 5 T cell receptor beta chains from one sample sequenced in a study of T cells after somatic rescue of genetic block. Assay: immunoSEQ multiplex PCR; the TCRdb copy retains only in-frame clones and omits some. The data contain about 52,000 clones, more than 90% of them singletons. The sequenced sample was peripheral blood mononuclear cells (PBMCs). All receptors derive from a child under two years old.

The V gene is TRBV11-2, the J gene TRBJ2-1; maybe TRBD2 (5 bases). Germline V gene lookup returns CDR1 SGHAT and CDR2 FQNNGV. Trimming removed 2 bases from V and 5 bases from J, with 13 bases in between. The CDR3 is 15 amino acids. The CDR3 sequence is CASSLWEILDNEQFF. In DNA, the CDR3 is TGTGCCAGCAGCTTATGGGAGATCTTAGACAATGAGCAGTTCTTC.

V gene TRBV5-1 combines with J gene TRBJ1-3; no firm D call. The germline V gene has CDR1 SGHRS and CDR2 YFSETQ. This CDR3 comprises 14 residues. V gave up 5 bases and J gave up 0 bases, with 9 bases separating them. CDR3 DNA sequence: TGCGCCAGCAGAGACGGGAACTCTGGAAACACCATATATTTT. Its protein product is CASRDGNSGNTIYF.

This rearrangement joins TRBV4-2 to TRBJ2-1, with TRBD2 matching over 13 bases. Germline V lookup: CDR1 LGHNA, CDR2 YNFKEQ. CDR3 length equals 17 residues. With V trimmed by 4 bases and J by 0 bases, 3 bases remained unmatched. The CDR3: CASSPRTSGSSYNEQFF. The CDR3 bases are TGTGCCAGCAGCCCACGGACTAGCGGGAGCTCCTACAATGAGCAGTTCTTC.

V is TRBV28 and J is TRBJ1-2; no firm D call. The CDR3 spans 11 residues. V lost 6 bases and J lost 3, with 5 bases in between. The germline V gene encodes CDR1 MDHEN and CDR2 SYDVKM. CDR3 nucleotides: TGTGCCAGCAGCCCATACTATGGCTACACCTTC. Translation gives CASSPYYGYTF.

The chain uses TRBV18 and TRBJ2-3; TRBD1 aligns across 11 bases. The V and J ends lost 6 bases and 5 bases, in that order; junction bases with no gene match: 7. There are 15 residues in the CDR3. Germline lookup yields CDR1 KGHSH and CDR2 LQKENI. DNA of the CDR3: TGTGCCAGCTCCCCGGACAGGGGGCAAGGAGATACGCAGTATTTT. Translation gives CASSPDRGQGDTQYF.